This passage covers 6 T cell receptor beta chains from one sample sequenced in a study of identical twins. One entry per CDR3 protein, called by TCRdb with MiXCR from the 5' RACE reads. The sample records 690,000 or so distinct CDR3 sequences, less than 7% being singletons. The source material was naive T cells sorted from blood. These receptors originate from a man in his late teens or twenties in good health.

At least ten counts were recorded for this clonotype. The CDR3 is CASSWQSGRTETQYF. The CDR3 DNA reads TGCGCCAGCAGCTGGCAAAGCGGGAGGACAGAGACCCAGTACTTC. The chain recombines TRBV5-1 with TRBJ2-5; 9 nucleotides line up with TRBD2. With 3 bases clipped from V and 4 bases from J, the junction kept 7 bases outside the gene matches. CDR3 length equals 15 residues. In germline, CDR1 is SGHRS, CDR2 YFSETQ.

This clonotype was observed at least ten times. The chain uses TRBV15 and TRBJ2-5, with 7 bases aligning to TRBD1. The germline gives CDR1 LNHNV, CDR2 YYDKDF (reference sequence). This CDR3 is 14 amino acids long. The J segment lost 5 bases and the V segment lost 7 bases, leaving 10 bases of the junction unmatched. The CDR3 bases are TGTGCCACCACCATAAGGACAGGCGGCGAGACCCAGTACTTC. It specifies CATTIRTGGETQYF.

The chain links TRBV12-5 to TRBJ2-1; D is unresolved. The CDR3 is 12 amino acids. Germline lookup yields CDR1 LGHNT and CDR2 FRNRAP. Trimming took 4 bases from V and 8 from J, leaving 9 bases between them. CDR3 nucleotides: TGTGCTAGTGGTTCCCGAAATGATGAGCAGTTCTTC. This codes for CASGSRNDEQFF.

The chain combines TRBV13 with TRBJ2-7; 9 nucleotides match TRBD2. From germline, CDR1 is PRHDT and CDR2 FYEKMQ (reference sequence). The CDR3 loop spans 14 amino acids. V shed 0 bases, J shed 7 bases, and the junction held 4 bases outside the gene matches. CDR3: CASSLGGTSREQYV. The CDR3 DNA is TGTGCCAGCAGCTTAGGTGGGACTAGCCGAGAGCAGTACGTC.

This clonotype showed up just a few times. V usage is TRBV3-1 and J usage is TRBJ2-2, with 8 bases identical to TRBD2. The CDR3 loop spans 17 amino acids. After removal of 4 bases from V and 1 base from J, the junction contained 8 bases not matched to a gene. CDR1 is LGHDT, CDR2 YNNKEL, per germline (reference sequence). Here the CDR3 DNA reads TGTGCCAGCAGCCGAGAAGGCCTAGCGGGGAACACCGGGGAGCTGTTTTTT. It encodes CASSREGLAGNTGELFF.

This clonotype has a count of ten or more. The J gene is TRBJ2-1, the V gene TRBV29-1; 7 nucleotides align to TRBD2. In germline, CDR1 is SQVTM, CDR2 ANQGSEA. Losses at the gene ends were 7 bases for V and 0 bases for J; bases not matched to a gene: 9. The CDR3 runs 15 residues. The CDR3 sequence is CSAQPAGISYNEQFF. CDR3 nucleotide sequence: TGCAGCGCCCAACCAGCGGGAATCTCCTACAATGAGCAGTTCTTC.